This T cell receptor (beta chain) stems from a study of blood T cell repertoires in COVID-19. The V gene's germline CDR1 is SGHTA and CDR2 FQGNSA. This CDR3 has 15 amino acids. The V gene lost 3 bases and the J gene lost 0 bases, with 8 bases spanning the gap. Using immunoSEQ multiplex PCR, the repertoire was profiled, and TCRdb retains in-frame clones only, with some absent. The sample lists about 370,000 clones, roughly 90% occurring once. Input material: peripheral blood. This TCR was sampled from a man aged 18 to 29 with active or convalescent COVID-19. This sequence joins TRBV7-2 and TRBJ2-2, with D perhaps TRBD1 (5 bases). The CDR3 loop reads CASSFVTANTGELFF. CDR3 in DNA: TGTGCCAGCAGCTTCGTGACAGCGAACACCGGGGAGCTGTTTTTT.